The 18 T cell receptor beta chains below come from one sample, sequenced in a study of blood T cell repertoires in COVID-19. TCRdb's copy holds only in-frame clones and misses some; the assay was immunoSEQ multiplex PCR. The data show about 260,000 clones, just under 90% seen once. Sequencing was performed on peripheral blood. The receptors derive from a woman in her thirties or forties with acute or convalescent COVID-19.

The gene calls are TRBV9 and TRBJ1-2; 7 bases map to TRBD1. Trimming removed 4 bases from V and 3 bases from J; junction bases left unmatched: 3. Germline lookup yields CDR1 SGDLS and CDR2 YYNGEE. This CDR3 is built from 13 residues. The CDR3 DNA reads as TGTGCCAGCAGCACCGGACAGGACTATGGCTACACCTTC. Encoded protein: CASSTGQDYGYTF.

This clone was found once. The chain combines TRBV13 with TRBJ2-1, with TRBD2 identical over 9 bases. The CDR3 sequence is 15 residues long. J gave up 0 bases and V 7 bases, and 4 bases lay outside the gene matches. Germline V gives CDR1 PRHDT, CDR2 FYEKMQ (reference sequence). DNA for the CDR3: TGTGCCAGCACCCAGGGACTAGCCTCCTACAATGAGCAGTTCTTC. Its translation: CASTQGLASYNEQFF.

This clone was observed a few times. The chain couples TRBV15 to TRBJ1-2, with TRBD1 matching over 7 bases. Unmatched junction bases numbered 4, after V lost 0 bases and J lost 6 bases. Germline CDR1 and CDR2: LNHNV and YYDKDF (reference sequence). This CDR3 contains 14 residues. DNA for the CDR3: TGTGCCACCAGCAGAGAGGGGACAGAGAATGGCTACACCTTC. It yields the protein CATSREGTENGYTF.

The chain employs TRBV24-1 and TRBJ2-6; 7 bases match TRBD1. The CDR3 consists of 21 residues. In germline, CDR1 is KGHDR, CDR2 SFDVKD. J was trimmed by 4 bases and V by 4 bases; bases with no gene match: 21. CDR3: CATSDPGPRQGRTVGANVLTF. The CDR3 bases are TGTGCCACCAGTGACCCCGGACCAAGACAGGGACGTACGGTAGGGGCCAACGTCCTGACTTTC.

The rearrangement uses TRBV5-5 and TRBJ1-5, with TRBD1 as a possible D gene (5 bases). Trimming pared 4 bases from V and 2 bases from J, leaving 13 bases between. Per germline, CDR1 SGHKS and CDR2 YYEKEE (reference sequence). The CDR3 length is 15 residues. The CDR3 DNA is TGTGCCAGCAGCCCCCAGGGTCGGGGCAATCAGCCCCAGCATTTT. It translates to CASSPQGRGNQPQHF. Variable domain in full (rest from reference TRBV5-5 and TRBJ1-5): DAGVTQSPTHLIKTRGQQVTLRCSPISGHKSVSWYQQVLGQGPQFIFQYYEKEERGRGNFPDRFSARQFPNYSSELNVNALLLGDSALYLCASSPQGRGNQPQHFGDGTRLSIL.

The rearrangement links TRBV19 to TRBJ2-3; TRBD1 agrees at 10 bases. Trimming removed 2 bases from V and 6 bases from J; junction bases left unmatched: 11. The CDR3 is made up of 17 amino acids. Germline V CDR1 and CDR2: LNHDA, SQIVND (reference sequence). The chain's CDR3 is CASSIMGRQGAVDTQYF. The CDR3 DNA reads as TGTGCCAGTAGTATAATGGGCCGACAGGGGGCGGTGGATACGCAGTATTTT.

The chain combines TRBV7-9 with TRBJ2-5, with a tentative D call TRBD2 (5 bases). Germline loops: CDR1 SEHNR, CDR2 FQNEAQ (reference sequence). The CDR3 has 15 residues. The germline V and J ends were trimmed by 3 bases and 5 bases, with 16 bases remaining between them. CDR3 DNA: TGTGCCAGCAGCTTTTACGGGGTTGAAGTGGAGACCCAGTACTTC. Translation: CASSFYGVEVETQYF.

This clone was observed a few times. V and J are TRBV2 and TRBJ1-3; possible D gene TRBD1, 5 bases. The V gene lost 7 bases and the J gene lost 0 bases, with 22 bases spanning the gap. The CDR3 totals 18 residues. Germline V gene lookup returns CDR1 SNHLY and CDR2 FYNNEI. The DNA for the CDR3 is TGTGCCAGCACCGAAGGGGCAGGCGCCCTTATCTCTGGAAACACCATATATTTT. Its protein is CASTEGAGALISGNTIYF.

V is TRBV7-2 and J is TRBJ1-3, with 7 bases that match TRBD1. Per germline, CDR1 SGHTA and CDR2 FQGNSA. CDR3 length: 16 residues. V shed 5 bases, J shed 2 bases, and the junction held 9 bases outside the gene matches. CDR3 sequence reads: CASSPRQGFTGNTIYF. CDR3 coding DNA: TGTGCCAGCAGCCCAAGACAGGGCTTCACTGGAAACACCATATATTTT.

This chain connects TRBV9 to TRBJ2-3, with TRBD2 identical over 8 bases. This CDR3 contains 15 residues. Germline trimming cut 1 base from V and 5 bases from J; bases unmatched to any gene: 6. Germline V gives CDR1 SGDLS, CDR2 YYNGEE. Here the CDR3 reads CASSVRGLGVDTQYF. DNA of the CDR3: TGTGCCAGCAGCGTAAGGGGACTAGGTGTAGATACGCAGTATTTT.

This chain connects TRBV5-6 to TRBJ1-6, with 9 bases lining up with TRBD1. V shed 2 bases, J shed 6 bases, and the junction held 0 bases outside the gene matches. This CDR3 region has 14 residues. Germline CDR1 SGHDT, CDR2 YYEEEE. The CDR3 DNA sequence: TGTGCCAGCAGCTTACAGGGGGCTAATTCACCCCTCCACTTT. This gives the protein CASSLQGANSPLHF.

This chain connects TRBV12-3 or TRBV12-4 to TRBJ1-5; a weak D match, TRBD1 (6 bases). With 7 bases removed from V and 6 bases from J, the gap between germline ends came to 10 bases. This CDR3 spans 12 amino acids. The CDR3 protein is CASTQGIQPQHF. CDR3 in DNA: TGTGCCAGCACCCAGGGGATTCAGCCCCAGCATTTT.

This chain uses TRBV6-6 with TRBJ1-2, with D tentatively TRBD1 (6 bases). V lost 6 bases and J lost 6, with 23 bases in between. This CDR3 region has 16 residues. Germline lookup yields CDR1 MNHNY and CDR2 SVGAGI (reference sequence). DNA of the CDR3: TGTGCCAGCAGCCCCACCCCCCGGGGGGCGCCTCATGGCTACACCTTC. Its protein product is CASSPTPRGAPHGYTF.

This sequence joins TRBV6-1 and TRBJ1-2, with 7 bases that match TRBD1. Looked up from germline, CDR1 is MNHNS and CDR2 is SASEGT. The J segment lost 2 bases and the V segment lost 4 bases, leaving 10 bases of the junction unmatched. The length of the CDR3 is 16 residues. For the CDR3, the DNA is TGTGCCAGCAGTGCAACGCGACAGGGCTACAACTATGGCTACACCTTC. Amino acid sequence: CASSATRQGYNYGYTF.

The chain uses TRBV27 and TRBJ2-7, with TRBD2 matching 9 bases. J was trimmed by 0 bases and V by 6 bases; bases with no gene match: 6. There are 15 residues in the CDR3. Germline-derived CDR1 and CDR2 are MNHEY and SMNVEV (reference sequence). CDR3 DNA: TGTGCCAGCAGCCAGACTAGCGGAAGCTCCTACGAGCAGTACGTC. Amino acids: CASSQTSGSSYEQYV.

The V call is TRBV3-1 (or the pseudogene TRBV3-2), the J call TRBJ2-7, with 8 bases aligning to TRBD1. The germline V gene encodes CDR1 LGHDT and CDR2 YNNKEL (reference sequence). This CDR3 is built from 19 residues. Trimming at V came to 0 bases and at J to 3 bases, leaving 16 bases not matched to a gene. The CDR3 loop reads CASSQDARDRFFPLYEQYV. CDR3 nucleotides: TGTGCCAGCAGCCAAGATGCTCGGGACAGGTTCTTTCCCCTCTACGAGCAGTACGTC.

CDR3 sequence reads: CATSVDSSYSNQPQHF. For the CDR3, the DNA is TGTGCCACCAGTGTCGACAGCTCTTATAGCAATCAGCCCCAGCATTTT. The rearrangement joins TRBV24-1 to TRBJ1-5, with D possibly matching TRBD1 (5 bases). Germline CDR1 reads KGHDR; CDR2 reads SFDVKD. The CDR3 has 16 residues. V was clipped by 5 bases and J by 0 bases, with 13 bases between them.

The chain links TRBV7-9 to TRBJ1-1, with D unresolved. The CDR3 loop spans 15 amino acids. Trimming shortened V by 4 bases and J by 3 bases, and 15 bases separated the two germline ends. Per the germline V gene, CDR1 is SEHNR and CDR2 is FQNEAQ (reference sequence). The CDR3 nucleotides are TGTGCCAGCAGCTCCGAGGTAGCCTTACACACTGAAGCTTTCTTT. Its translation: CASSSEVALHTEAFF.